Reported below is one TCR beta chain. The sample belongs to a study of identifying expanded T cells in peripheral blood. The protocol was immunoSEQ multiplex PCR, while the TCRdb copy is restricted to in-frame clones and leaves out a portion. The sample gives 100,000 to 150,000 clones, roughly 80% of which show up once; 3.3% is in the top ten. CDR1 and CDR2 (germline): SQVTM, ANQGSEA. The CDR3 is 12 amino acids. Trimming removed 8 bases from V and 10 bases from J; junction bases left unmatched: 6. The chain carries TRBV29-1 and TRBJ2-4; 12 nucleotides align to TRBD2. The specimen sequenced was blood. The clonotype originates from a person aged 18 to 70 in good health. CDR3 sequence (DNA): TGCAGCATCACTAGCGGGGGGCGGATTCAGTACTTC. Its protein product is CSITSGGRIQYF.